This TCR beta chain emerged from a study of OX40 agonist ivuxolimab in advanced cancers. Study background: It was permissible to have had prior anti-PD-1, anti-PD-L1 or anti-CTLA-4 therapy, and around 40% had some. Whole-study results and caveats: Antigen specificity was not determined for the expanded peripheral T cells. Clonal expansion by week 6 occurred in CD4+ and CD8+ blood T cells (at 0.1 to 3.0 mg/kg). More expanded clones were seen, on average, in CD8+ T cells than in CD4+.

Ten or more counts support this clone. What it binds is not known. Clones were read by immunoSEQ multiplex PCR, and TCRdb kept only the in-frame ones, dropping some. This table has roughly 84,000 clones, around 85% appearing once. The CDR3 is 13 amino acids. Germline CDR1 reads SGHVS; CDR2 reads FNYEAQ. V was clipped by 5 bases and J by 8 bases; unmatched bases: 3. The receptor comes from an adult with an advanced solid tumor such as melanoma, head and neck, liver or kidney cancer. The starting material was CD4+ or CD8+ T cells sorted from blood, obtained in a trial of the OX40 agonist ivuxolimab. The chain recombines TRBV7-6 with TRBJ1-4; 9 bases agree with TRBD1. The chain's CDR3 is CASSTGGQEKLFF. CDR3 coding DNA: TGTGCCAGCAGCACAGGGGGCCAGGAAAAACTGTTTTTT.